What follows is one T cell receptor (beta chain) and its context. The age range of participants was 18 to 89 years, with residence in about two dozen US areas. Participants' reported clinical history set cohort assignment. Two consecutive negative NP/OP PCR tests, clearance, or resolved symptoms defined Cohort 3 recovery. The data are from a study of blood T cell repertoires in COVID-19. The junction had 20 bases not matched to a gene; V was cut back by 6 bases and J by 5 bases. The CDR3 consists of 17 residues. Germline loops: CDR1 SGHKS, CDR2 YYEKEE (reference sequence). Method: immunoSEQ multiplex PCR; TCRdb's copy keeps in-frame clones and lacks some. In the table there are more than 200,000 clones, 70% to 90% of which are singletons.

The origin of this receptor is a woman aged 45-60 years who had recovered from COVID-19. Sequencing was performed on PBMCs or T cells enriched from blood (not recorded which). J is TRBJ2-7 and V is TRBV5-5; 7 nucleotides match TRBD1. CDR3 nucleotide sequence: TGTGCCAGCAAGACAGGGTCCGGCCCTGCAGGGTATAACGAGCAGTACTTC. Amino acids: CASKTGSGPAGYNEQYF. Full variable domain (rest looked up from reference TRBV5-5 and TRBJ2-7): DAGVTQSPTHLIKTRGQQVTLRCSPISGHKSVSWYQQVLGQGPQFIFQYYEKEERGRGNFPDRFSARQFPNYSSELNVNALLLGDSALYLCASKTGSGPAGYNEQYFGPGTRLTVT.